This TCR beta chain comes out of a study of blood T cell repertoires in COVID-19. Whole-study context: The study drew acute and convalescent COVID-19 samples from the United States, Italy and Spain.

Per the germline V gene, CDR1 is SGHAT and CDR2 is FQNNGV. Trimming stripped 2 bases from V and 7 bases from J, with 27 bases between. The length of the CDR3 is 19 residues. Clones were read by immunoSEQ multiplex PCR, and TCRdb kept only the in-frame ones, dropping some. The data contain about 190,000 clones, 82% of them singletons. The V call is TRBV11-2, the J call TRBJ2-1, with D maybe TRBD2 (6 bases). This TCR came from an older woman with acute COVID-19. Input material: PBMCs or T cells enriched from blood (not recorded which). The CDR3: CASSLLFGGGDGIRNEQFF. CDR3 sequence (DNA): TGTGCCAGCAGCTTACTTTTTGGGGGAGGAGACGGTATTAGGAATGAGCAGTTCTTC.